The clone carrying this T cell receptor beta chain was picked up a small number of times. This sample was included in a study of patients and donors after allogeneic stem cell transplantation. The CDR3 totals 15 residues. Losses at the gene ends were 0 bases for V and 5 bases for J; bases not matched to a gene: 5. Germline lookup yields CDR1 SGDLS and CDR2 YYNGEE. Via MiXCR, TCRdb re-called the RT-PCR reads, giving one row per CDR3 protein. The sample contains about 960,000 distinct CDR3 sequences, more than 15% of which appear only once. V is TRBV9 and J is TRBJ1-1; 9 bases match TRBD1. The sequencing sample was made of blood, either unsorted or a sorted T cell fraction (not recorded which). This TCR was sampled from a human donor who was either an allogeneic HSCT recipient or a stem cell or donor lymphocyte infusion donor (not recorded which). It is not recorded whose cells these are; they may come from a transplant donor. The CDR3 DNA reads TGTGCCAGCAGCGTAGGCGGGACAGGGCGAACTGAAGCTTTCTTT. Its translation: CASSVGGTGRTEAFF.